The rows below give T cell receptor beta chains drawn from one sample of a study of CD8 T cells in Susac syndrome. TCRdb ran MiXCR on the immunoSEQ multiplex PCR reads and lists one entry per CDR3 protein. The table includes about 94,000 distinct CDR3 sequences, 90% to 95% detected once. Sequenced input: CD4+ T cells from PBMCs. All receptors come from a human donor with Susac syndrome. CDR3s include the opening cysteine and the closing phenylalanine or tryptophan. Fields, in order: CDR3 DNA, CDR3 protein, V gene, clone size, D gene, J gene. A D gene is named only where the DNA matches it firmly. Clone size, where shown, is once, few, many, or a class for clones that have expanded.

TGTGCCACCACGATCAAGGGATGGGATACGCAGTATTTT	CATTIKGWDTQYF	TRBV15	.	.	TRBJ2-3
TGTGCCAGCAGAGAGCGAGGGGATACGCAGTATTTT	CASRERGDTQYF	TRBV2	.	.	TRBJ2-3
TGTGCCTGGAACCCTAGCGGGGGCGACCAAGAGACCCAGTACTTC	CAWNPSGGDQETQYF	TRBV30	.	TRBD2	TRBJ2-5
TGCAGCGACTCCGGGACAGACCTCACTGAAGCTTTCTTT	CSDSGTDLTEAFF	TRBV29-1	.	TRBD1	TRBJ1-1
TGTGCCAGCAGTTTCGAGACAGGGGTGGCCAATGAGCAGTTCTTC	CASSFETGVANEQFF	TRBV27	.	TRBD1	TRBJ2-1
TGTGCCAGCAGCTTAGGGGGGACAGGGGCAGATACGCAGTATTTT	CASSLGGTGADTQYF	TRBV7-8	.	TRBD1	TRBJ2-3
TGTGCCAGCAGCCCGTTGCCTAGGGGAGATATAACAGATACGCAGTATTTT	CASSPLPRGDITDTQYF	TRBV11-2	.	.	TRBJ2-3
TGTGCCAGCAGCTCCCAGTCAGCAGGGACCGGGGAGCTGTTTTTT	CASSSQSAGTGELFF	TRBV7-8	.	.	TRBJ2-2
TGTGCCAGCAGCTTAGACGAGGCTGGGTCCCAGTACTTC	CASSLDEAGSQYF	TRBV7-6	.	.	TRBJ2-5
TGTGCCAGCACTACCCGGGGACCCGAGATTAGCTACACCTTC	CASTTRGPEISYTF	TRBV9	.	.	TRBJ1-2
TGCAGTGCTAGAGCTGTGACAGATACTAACACTGAAGCTTTCTTT	CSARAVTDTNTEAFF	TRBV20-1	.	.	TRBJ1-1
TGCAGCGTACTTGACAGGGGGCATACGCAGTATTTT	CSVLDRGHTQYF	TRBV29-1	.	TRBD1	TRBJ2-3
TGTGCCAGCAGTGAATCAGGAAACTATGGCTACACCTTC	CASSESGNYGYTF	TRBV2	.	.	TRBJ1-2
TGCGCCAGCAGCTCTGCGTGGGTTGGAGGGAAAGAGACCCAGTACTTC	CASSSAWVGGKETQYF	TRBV5-1	.	.	TRBJ2-5
TGTGCCAGCAGCTTCCGGGACAGGGGTTCACCCCTCCACTTT	CASSFRDRGSPLHF	TRBV7-9	once	TRBD1	TRBJ1-6
TGTGCCACCAGTGGTAGCGGGGGTGACAATGAGCAGTTCTTC	CATSGSGGDNEQFF	TRBV24-1	.	TRBD2	TRBJ2-1
TGTGCCTGGAGTGTACCCTGGACAGGGGAGAGTTCACCCCTCCACTTT	CAWSVPWTGESSPLHF	TRBV30	.	TRBD1	TRBJ1-6
TGTGCCTGGGGGGATGTGCGGGAGCAGTACTTC	CAWGDVREQYF	TRBV30	.	.	TRBJ2-7
TGTGCCACCAGCAGAGGAGGTACTGGGGCCAACGTCCTGACTTTC	CATSRGGTGANVLTF	TRBV15	.	.	TRBJ2-6
TGTGCCAGCAGCTTGACTAGCGGGGTGTCCGCAGATACGCAGTATTTT	CASSLTSGVSADTQYF	TRBV7-8	.	TRBD2	TRBJ2-3
TGTGCCAGCAGCTTTAACAAGTCACCCCTCCACTTT	CASSFNKSPLHF	TRBV5-6	.	.	TRBJ1-6
TGTGCCACCGGGACAACTGGAAACACCATATATTTT	CATGTTGNTIYF	TRBV6-5	.	.	TRBJ1-3
TGTGCCAGCAGTCGGGACAGCGCAACTAATGAAAAACTGTTTTTT	CASSRDSATNEKLFF	TRBV28	.	TRBD1	TRBJ1-4
TGTGCCAGCAGTGAAGAGGCAGGGCATCTCTCCTACGAGCAGTACTTC	CASSEEAGHLSYEQYF	TRBV2	.	.	TRBJ2-7
TGTGCCAGCAGCAACCAAAACAACAGGGGGGACTATGGCTACACCTTC	CASSNQNNRGDYGYTF	TRBV7-3	.	TRBD1	TRBJ1-2
TGTGCCAGCAGCTCCAGGGGACCGGGAAGGGATCAGCCCCAGCATTTT	CASSSRGPGRDQPQHF	TRBV7-9	once	.	TRBJ1-5
TGTGCCAGCAGGGGGTCGGGTAATTCACCCCTCCACTTT	CASRGSGNSPLHF	TRBV6-5	.	.	TRBJ1-6
TGTGCCAGCAGCGTAGCTACTAGCGGCGGCATTCAGTACTTC	CASSVATSGGIQYF	TRBV9	.	TRBD2	TRBJ2-4
TGTGCCAGCAGGCGCAGGGGGGCCGGGGAGCTGTTTTTT	CASRRRGAGELFF	TRBV6-5	.	.	TRBJ2-2
TGTGCCAGCCTCGGACCCTCCGGCGAGCAGTACTTC	CASLGPSGEQYF	TRBV2	.	.	TRBJ2-7
TGTGCCAGCTCACTTAGAGGGACAGCGAATGAAGCTTTCTTT	CASSLRGTANEAFF	TRBV18	.	TRBD1	TRBJ1-1
TGTGCCAGCAAGACCGACCCCTATGGCTACACCTTC	CASKTDPYGYTF	TRBV6-5	.	.	TRBJ1-2
TGTGCCAGCAGCGGCACGGGGGGGGGCACAGATACGCAGTATTTT	CASSGTGGGTDTQYF	TRBV7-3	.	TRBD2	TRBJ2-3
TGTGCCACCAGCAGAGATTCCTCCTCTTATAGCAATCAGCCCCAGCATTTT	CATSRDSSSYSNQPQHF	TRBV15	.	.	TRBJ1-5
TGTGCCAGCACCCGACAGGCTCCTTATGAAGCTTTCTTT	CASTRQAPYEAFF	TRBV3-1	.	.	TRBJ1-1